This T cell receptor (beta chain) appears in the sequencing data of a study of T cells in women clearing cervical HPV infection. All donors had a single incident cervical HPV16 infection, not prevalent. MY09/MY11 PCR detected cervical HPV DNA; dot-blot assigned genotypes. Repertoires were generated with immunoSEQ multiplex PCR, while TCRdb's copy carries only in-frame clones and drops some. The data show 40,000 to 55,000 clones, and the top ten clones hold approximately 0.9%. The sequencing input was blood buffy coat. This clonotype originated in a woman between 18 and 70 years old with a cervical HPV16 infection that either progressed to CIN3+ or cleared (not recorded which).

The CDR3 reads CASSLEGQGNEQFF. CDR3 DNA (partial): TGTGCCAGCAGCTTGGAGGGGCAGGGGAATGAG. The chain employs TRBV5-4 and TRBJ2-1; D perhaps matches TRBD1 (6 bases). The read ends 3 residues early relative to the CDR3; the germline J gene fills the gap. Between the trimmed V and J ends, which lost 0 bases and 7 bases, there was a span of 11 bases. The CDR3 runs 14 residues. Looked up from germline, CDR1 is SGHNT and CDR2 is YYREEE (reference sequence).